The rows below give T cell receptor beta chains drawn from one sample of a study of cytomegalovirus exposure and HLA in healthy donors. The protocol was immunoSEQ multiplex PCR, while the TCRdb copy is restricted to in-frame clones and leaves out a portion. Among some 150,000 clones, over 60% were seen once, and the ten largest hold 2.3%. Sequencing was performed on PBMCs. Every receptor here comes from a woman between 50 and 59 years old in good health and CMV-seronegative. Both conserved end residues are part of each CDR3. Each record gives: J gene, clone size, D gene, V gene, CDR3 DNA, CDR3 protein. The D gene is left open where the match is weak. Not every row has a clone size; where given, it reads once, few, many or a size class.

j_gene: TRBJ2-5; abundance: once; d_gene: TRBD1; v_gene: TRBV7-8; CDR3nt: TGTGCCAGCAGCTTACGGACAGGGAGGCAAGAGACCCAGTACTTC; CDR3aa: CASSLRTGRQETQYF
j_gene: TRBJ2-7; abundance: NA; d_gene: TRBD1; v_gene: TRBV13; CDR3nt: TGTGCCAGCAGCTTAGTGGGACAGGGGGCCTACGAGCAGTACTTC; CDR3aa: CASSLVGQGAYEQYF
j_gene: TRBJ1-1; abundance: NA; d_gene: TRBD1; v_gene: TRBV7-2; CDR3nt: TGTGCCAGCAGTTTGGGGACAGGGCCGAACACTGAAGCTTTCTTT; CDR3aa: CASSLGTGPNTEAFF
j_gene: TRBJ1-1; abundance: NA; d_gene: TRBD1; v_gene: TRBV11-2; CDR3nt: TGTGCCAGCAGCCAAGACAGGGCACGGGGCACTGAAGCTTTCTTT; CDR3aa: CASSQDRARGTEAFF
j_gene: TRBJ2-7; abundance: NA; d_gene: NA; v_gene: TRBV28; CDR3nt: TGTGCCAGCAGCCCGGCCCCGGGTCCCTACGAGCAGTACTTC; CDR3aa: CASSPAPGPYEQYF
j_gene: TRBJ1-1; abundance: NA; d_gene: NA; v_gene: TRBV28; CDR3nt: TGTGCCAGCAGTTTATTACTGACTTTCTTT; CDR3aa: CASSLLLTFF
j_gene: TRBJ2-1; abundance: once; d_gene: TRBD2; v_gene: TRBV25-1; CDR3nt: TGTGCCAGCAGTACCCTTGACGGGAGGTTTAGTGAGCAGTTCTTC; CDR3aa: CASSTLDGRFSEQFF
j_gene: TRBJ1-1; abundance: NA; d_gene: TRBD1; v_gene: TRBV14; CDR3nt: TGTGCCAGCAGCCAAGTGGGACAGGGGCGGATGAACACTGAAGCTTTCTTT; CDR3aa: CASSQVGQGRMNTEAFF
j_gene: TRBJ1-2; abundance: NA; d_gene: NA; v_gene: TRBV28; CDR3nt: TGTGCCAGCAGTGGGAATCGGGGGGACTATGGCTACACCTTC; CDR3aa: CASSGNRGDYGYTF
j_gene: TRBJ1-1; abundance: once; d_gene: TRBD1; v_gene: TRBV27; CDR3nt: TGTGCCACCCAAACAGGGGGCACTGAAGCTTTCTTT; CDR3aa: CATQTGGTEAFF
j_gene: TRBJ1-6; abundance: few; d_gene: NA; v_gene: TRBV4-1; CDR3nt: TGCGCCAGCAGCCATATCCAAGGACAGACGAATCCACCCCTCCACTTT; CDR3aa: CASSHIQGQTNPPLHF
j_gene: TRBJ2-6; abundance: NA; d_gene: NA; v_gene: TRBV19; CDR3nt: TGTGCCAGTACCTTTCTAGGGGGCTCTGGGGCCAACGTCCTGACTTTC; CDR3aa: CASTFLGGSGANVLTF
j_gene: TRBJ2-3; abundance: NA; d_gene: TRBD2; v_gene: TRBV28; CDR3nt: TGTGCCAGCAGTTCGCCGAGGCGCGGGAGGTCTTGGGCGCAGTATTTT; CDR3aa: CASSSPRRGRSWAQYF
j_gene: TRBJ2-7; abundance: NA; d_gene: TRBD2; v_gene: TRBV5-1; CDR3nt: TGCGCCAGCAGCTTCACTAGCGGGCTGCAGAACGAGCAGTACTTC; CDR3aa: CASSFTSGLQNEQYF
j_gene: TRBJ2-6; abundance: once; d_gene: TRBD2; v_gene: TRBV27; CDR3nt: TGTGCCAGCAGTTTATTCGGACTAGCGGGAGGATTCTCCTCTGGGGCCAACGTCCTGACTTTC; CDR3aa: CASSLFGLAGGFSSGANVLTF
j_gene: TRBJ2-2; abundance: NA; d_gene: NA; v_gene: TRBV18; CDR3nt: TGTGCCAGCTCACATAAACAACAGGGACCCGGGGAGCTGTTTTTT; CDR3aa: CASSHKQQGPGELFF
j_gene: TRBJ1-2; abundance: few; d_gene: TRBD1; v_gene: TRBV19; CDR3nt: TGTGCCAGTAACCCAGACAGGGACGCCTCCTATGGCTACACCTTC; CDR3aa: CASNPDRDASYGYTF
j_gene: TRBJ2-5; abundance: few; d_gene: NA; v_gene: TRBV27; CDR3nt: TGTGCCAGCAGTCCCAGTATTGGCAAGACCCAGTACTTC; CDR3aa: CASSPSIGKTQYF
j_gene: TRBJ2-2; abundance: few; d_gene: TRBD1; v_gene: TRBV25-1; CDR3nt: TGTGCCAGCAGTGAACCAGGACAGGGTTGGTCCGGGGAGCTGTTTTTT; CDR3aa: CASSEPGQGWSGELFF
j_gene: TRBJ1-1; abundance: once; d_gene: NA; v_gene: TRBV6-5; CDR3nt: TGTGCCAGCACCCCTGCGGGTCCGAACACTGAAGCTTTCTTT; CDR3aa: CASTPAGPNTEAFF
j_gene: TRBJ2-5; abundance: NA; d_gene: TRBD2; v_gene: TRBV10-3; CDR3nt: TGTGCCATCAGTGCGGCTAGCGGGGTTGGAGAGACCCAGTACTTC; CDR3aa: CAISAASGVGETQYF
j_gene: TRBJ2-1; abundance: few; d_gene: TRBD1; v_gene: TRBV18; CDR3nt: TGTGCCAGCTCACCCGGGACAGGGGTCCACAATGAGCAGTTCTTC; CDR3aa: CASSPGTGVHNEQFF
j_gene: TRBJ2-1; abundance: NA; d_gene: TRBD2; v_gene: TRBV28; CDR3nt: TGTGCCAGCAGCTCACTAGCGGGGCAGGGGTCATTGAAGGGGAATGAGCAGTTCTTC; CDR3aa: CASSSLAGQGSLKGNEQFF
j_gene: TRBJ1-5; abundance: NA; d_gene: TRBD1; v_gene: TRBV4-1; CDR3nt: TGCGCCAGCAGCCAGGGTCGGACAGGGTATACCAATCAGCCCCAGCATTTT; CDR3aa: CASSQGRTGYTNQPQHF
j_gene: TRBJ1-4; abundance: NA; d_gene: TRBD1; v_gene: TRBV2; CDR3nt: TGTGCCATCCAACCGTCAGGGGGGACTGAAAAACTGTTTTTT; CDR3aa: CAIQPSGGTEKLFF
j_gene: TRBJ2-7; abundance: NA; d_gene: TRBD2; v_gene: TRBV27; CDR3nt: TGTGCCAGCAGTTGGAGCGGGGCCTCGGGTGGCTACGAGCAGTACTTC; CDR3aa: CASSWSGASGGYEQYF
j_gene: TRBJ2-7; abundance: NA; d_gene: NA; v_gene: TRBV28; CDR3nt: TGTGCCAGCAAGGGGGTTTCCTCCTACGAGCAGTACTTC; CDR3aa: CASKGVSSYEQYF
j_gene: TRBJ2-7; abundance: NA; d_gene: NA; v_gene: TRBV4-1; CDR3nt: TGCGCCAGCAGCCAACAGGATCTTTTCGTCGTTGGCGAGCAGTACTTC; CDR3aa: CASSQQDLFVVGEQYF
j_gene: TRBJ1-5; abundance: NA; d_gene: NA; v_gene: TRBV4-1; CDR3nt: TGCGCCAGCAGCCAAGATCGGGCAGGGTCAAATCAGCCCCAGCATTTT; CDR3aa: CASSQDRAGSNQPQHF
j_gene: TRBJ1-2; abundance: NA; d_gene: TRBD1; v_gene: TRBV19; CDR3nt: TGTGCCAGTACCCCTCGGGGACAGCTTACTAACTATGGCTACACCTTC; CDR3aa: CASTPRGQLTNYGYTF
j_gene: TRBJ2-1; abundance: NA; d_gene: NA; v_gene: TRBV5-1; CDR3nt: TGCGCCAGCAGCCTAACGACTAGTTCGAATGAGCAGTTCTTC; CDR3aa: CASSLTTSSNEQFF
j_gene: TRBJ1-2; abundance: NA; d_gene: NA; v_gene: TRBV7-2; CDR3nt: TGTGCCAGCAGCTTAGGTGGGACAACCTATGGCTACACCTTC; CDR3aa: CASSLGGTTYGYTF
j_gene: TRBJ2-1; abundance: NA; d_gene: TRBD2; v_gene: TRBV4-2; CDR3nt: TGTGCCAGCAGCCAAGATACTAGCGGGAGAGGGAATGAGCAGTTCTTC; CDR3aa: CASSQDTSGRGNEQFF
j_gene: TRBJ1-5; abundance: NA; d_gene: TRBD1; v_gene: TRBV7-2; CDR3nt: TGTGCCAGCAGGAAGACAGGGGGCGATTTTGGCAATCAGCCCCAGCATTTT; CDR3aa: CASRKTGGDFGNQPQHF
j_gene: TRBJ2-4; abundance: NA; d_gene: TRBD1; v_gene: TRBV7-6; CDR3nt: TGTGCCAGCAGCTTAGTACAGGGGGGCGGTCAAAACATTCAGTACTTC; CDR3aa: CASSLVQGGGQNIQYF
j_gene: TRBJ1-1; abundance: NA; d_gene: NA; v_gene: TRBV28; CDR3nt: TGTGCCAGCAGCTCCCGGGGGAGGGCTCCTGATGAAGCTTTCTTT; CDR3aa: CASSSRGRAPDEAFF
j_gene: TRBJ2-7; abundance: NA; d_gene: NA; v_gene: TRBV6-1; CDR3nt: TGTGCCAGCAGCCGGACTACCACCTACGAGCAGTACTTC; CDR3aa: CASSRTTTYEQYF
j_gene: TRBJ2-3; abundance: NA; d_gene: NA; v_gene: TRBV6-5; CDR3nt: TGTGCCAGCAGACCCGATAATCGGGATACGCAGTATTTT; CDR3aa: CASRPDNRDTQYF
j_gene: TRBJ2-2; abundance: NA; d_gene: NA; v_gene: TRBV5-1; CDR3nt: TGCGCCAGCAGCTTGGGGCTAGCATCCACCGGGGAGCTGTTTTTT; CDR3aa: CASSLGLASTGELFF
j_gene: TRBJ1-1; abundance: NA; d_gene: NA; v_gene: TRBV18; CDR3nt: TGTGCCAGCTCACTTGAACAGGGTGGTGCTTTCTTT; CDR3aa: CASSLEQGGAFF